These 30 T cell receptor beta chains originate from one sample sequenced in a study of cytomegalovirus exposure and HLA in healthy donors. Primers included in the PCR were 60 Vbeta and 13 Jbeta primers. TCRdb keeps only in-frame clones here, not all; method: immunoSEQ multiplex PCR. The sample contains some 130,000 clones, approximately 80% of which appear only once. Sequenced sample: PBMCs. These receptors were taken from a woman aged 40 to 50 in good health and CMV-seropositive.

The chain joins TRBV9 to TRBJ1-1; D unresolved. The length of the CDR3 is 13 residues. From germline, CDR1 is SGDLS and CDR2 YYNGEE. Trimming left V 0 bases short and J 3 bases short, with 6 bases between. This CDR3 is CASSVGADTEAFF. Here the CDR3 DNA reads TGTGCCAGCAGCGTAGGTGCGGACACTGAAGCTTTCTTT.

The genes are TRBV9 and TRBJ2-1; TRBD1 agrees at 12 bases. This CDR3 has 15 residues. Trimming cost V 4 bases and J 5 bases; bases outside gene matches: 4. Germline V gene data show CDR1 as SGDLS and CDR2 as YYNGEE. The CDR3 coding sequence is TGTGCCAGCAGCCCGGGACAGGGGGCCGACAATGAGCAGTTCTTC. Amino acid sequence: CASSPGQGADNEQFF.

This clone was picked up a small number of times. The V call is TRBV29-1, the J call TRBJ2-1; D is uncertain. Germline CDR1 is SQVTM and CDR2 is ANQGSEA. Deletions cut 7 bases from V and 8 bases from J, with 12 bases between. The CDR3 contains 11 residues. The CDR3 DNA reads TGCAGCGGAACCCGAGGCTATGAGCAGTTCTTC. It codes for CSGTRGYEQFF.

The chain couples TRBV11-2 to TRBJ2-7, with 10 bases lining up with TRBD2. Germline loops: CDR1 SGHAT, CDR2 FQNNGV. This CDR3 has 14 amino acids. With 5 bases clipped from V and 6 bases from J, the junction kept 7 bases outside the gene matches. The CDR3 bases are TGTGCCAGCAGCCCCCTAGCGGGAGAGGGCGAGCAGTACTTC. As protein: CASSPLAGEGEQYF. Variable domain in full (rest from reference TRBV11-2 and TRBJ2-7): EAGVAQSPRYKIIEKRQSVAFWCNPISGHATLYWYQQILGQGPKLLIQFQNNGVVDDSQLPKDRFSAERLKGVDSTLKIQPAKLEDSAVYLCASSPLAGEGEQYFGPGTRLTVT.

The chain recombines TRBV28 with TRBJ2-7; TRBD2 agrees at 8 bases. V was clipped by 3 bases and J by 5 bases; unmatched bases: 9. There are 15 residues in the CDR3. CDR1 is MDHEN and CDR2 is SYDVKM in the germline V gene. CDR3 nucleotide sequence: TGTGCCAGCAGTTTTCCAGCGGGAGCCTATGACGAGCAGTACTTC. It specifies CASSFPAGAYDEQYF. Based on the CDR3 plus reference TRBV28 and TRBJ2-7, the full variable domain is DVKVTQSSRYLVKRTGEKVFLECVQDMDHENMFWYRQDPGLGLRLIYFSYDVKMKEKGDIPEGYSVSREKKERFSLILESASTNQTSMYLCASSFPAGAYDEQYFGPGTRLTVT.

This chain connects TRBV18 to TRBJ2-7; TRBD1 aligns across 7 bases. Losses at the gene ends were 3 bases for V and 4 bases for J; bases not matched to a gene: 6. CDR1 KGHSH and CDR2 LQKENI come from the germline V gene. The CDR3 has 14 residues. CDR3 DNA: TGTGCCAGCTCACCGGGACAGCGACTGTACGAGCAGTACTTC. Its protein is CASSPGQRLYEQYF. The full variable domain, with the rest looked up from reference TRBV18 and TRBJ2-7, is NAGVMQNPRHLVRRRGQEARLRCSPMKGHSHVYWYRQLPEEGLKFMVYLQKENIIDESGMPKERFSAEFPKEGPSILRIQQVVRGDSAAYFCASSPGQRLYEQYFGPGTRLTVT.

The CDR3 DNA is TGTGCCAGCAGCGACCGAGGGGGCGCGGGTGAAAAACTGTTTTTT. Its translation: CASSDRGGAGEKLFF. The chain links TRBV9 to TRBJ1-4, with 7 bases aligning to TRBD1. This CDR3 has 15 amino acids. V shed 3 bases, J shed 7 bases, and the junction held 9 bases outside the gene matches. Germline loops: CDR1 SGDLS, CDR2 YYNGEE.

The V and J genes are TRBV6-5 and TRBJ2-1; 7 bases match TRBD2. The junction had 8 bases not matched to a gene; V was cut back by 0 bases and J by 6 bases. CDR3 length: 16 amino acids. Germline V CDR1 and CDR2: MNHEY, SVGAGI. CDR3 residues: CASSYSLPGGGNEQFF. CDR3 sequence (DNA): TGTGCCAGCAGTTACTCGCTGCCGGGGGGAGGCAATGAGCAGTTCTTC.

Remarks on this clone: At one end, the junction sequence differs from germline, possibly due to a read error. DNA for the CDR3: TGTGCCAGCAGTTTAGCGGCCGGGGGGCGCTCCGAGTATTTT. This codes for CASSLAAGGRSEYF. The J gene is TRBJ2-3, the V gene TRBV7-9, with a weak D call TRBD2 (7 bases). The CDR3 has 14 amino acids. In germline, CDR1 is SEHNR, CDR2 FQNEAQ (reference sequence).

The DNA for the CDR3 is TGCGCCACCGGACAGGGGGCGAGAGATACGCAGTATTTT. Translation gives CATGQGARDTQYF. The chain joins TRBV5-1 to TRBJ2-3, with TRBD1 matching over 11 bases. The trim removed 9 bases at V and 5 bases at J, leaving 5 bases unmatched. Germline V gene data show CDR1 as SGHRS and CDR2 as YFSETQ. The CDR3 loop spans 13 amino acids. The variable domain in full, completed from reference TRBV5-1 and TRBJ2-3, reads KAGVTQTPRYLIKTRGQQVTLSCSPISGHRSVSWYQQTPGQGLQFLFEYFSETQRNKGNFPGRFSGRQFSNSRSEMNVSTLELGDSALYLCATGQGARDTQYFGPGTRLTVL.

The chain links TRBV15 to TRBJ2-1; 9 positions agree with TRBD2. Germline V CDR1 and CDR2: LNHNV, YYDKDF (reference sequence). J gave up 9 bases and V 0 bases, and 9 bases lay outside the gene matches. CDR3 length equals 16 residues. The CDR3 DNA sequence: TGTGCCACCAGCAGAGAAACTGGCGGGAGGGCCGCTGAGCAGTTCTTC. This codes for CATSRETGGRAAEQFF.

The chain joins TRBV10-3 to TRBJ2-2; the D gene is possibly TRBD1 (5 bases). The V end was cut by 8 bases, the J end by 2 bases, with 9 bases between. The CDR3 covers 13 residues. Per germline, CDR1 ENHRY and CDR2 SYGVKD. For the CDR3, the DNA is TGTGCCATCGGGGCAGCTAACACCGGGGAGCTGTTTTTT. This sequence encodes CAIGAANTGELFF.

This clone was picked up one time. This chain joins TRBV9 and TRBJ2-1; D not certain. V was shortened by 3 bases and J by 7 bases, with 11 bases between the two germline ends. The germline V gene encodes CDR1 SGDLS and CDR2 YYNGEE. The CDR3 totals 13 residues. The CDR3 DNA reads TGTGCCAGCAGCGGGCCCTCGTCGAATGAGCAGTTCTTC. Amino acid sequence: CASSGPSSNEQFF.

CDR3 in amino acids: CASSLLGQSGTTDTQYF. In DNA form, the CDR3 reads TGTGCCAGCAGTTTATTGGGTCAGAGCGGGACCACAGATACGCAGTATTTT. V is TRBV27 and J is TRBJ2-3; 7 bases line up with TRBD2. CDR1 is MNHEY and CDR2 is SMNVEV in the germline V gene (reference sequence). This CDR3 contains 17 residues. Trimming took 1 base from V and 2 from J; bases not matched to a gene: 9.

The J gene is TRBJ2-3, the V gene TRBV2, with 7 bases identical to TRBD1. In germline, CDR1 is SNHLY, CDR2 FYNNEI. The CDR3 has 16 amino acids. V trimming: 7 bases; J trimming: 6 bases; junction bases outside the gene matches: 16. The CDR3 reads CASTTRQGLDGDTQYF. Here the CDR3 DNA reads TGTGCCAGCACCACAAGACAGGGTCTCGACGGGGATACGCAGTATTTT.

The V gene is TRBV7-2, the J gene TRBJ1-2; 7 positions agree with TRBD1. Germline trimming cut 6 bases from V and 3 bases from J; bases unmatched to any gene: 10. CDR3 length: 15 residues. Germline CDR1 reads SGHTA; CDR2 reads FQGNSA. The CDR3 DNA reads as TGTGCCAGCAGTCCAACCGGGACAGAAGACTATGGCTACACCTTC. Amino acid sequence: CASSPTGTEDYGYTF.

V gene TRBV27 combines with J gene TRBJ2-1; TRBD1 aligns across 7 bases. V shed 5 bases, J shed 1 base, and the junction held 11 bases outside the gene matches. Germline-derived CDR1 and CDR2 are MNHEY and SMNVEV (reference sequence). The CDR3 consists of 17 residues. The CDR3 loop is CASSPPRTGLSYNEQFF. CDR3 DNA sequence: TGTGCCAGCAGTCCACCCCGGACAGGATTATCCTACAATGAGCAGTTCTTC.

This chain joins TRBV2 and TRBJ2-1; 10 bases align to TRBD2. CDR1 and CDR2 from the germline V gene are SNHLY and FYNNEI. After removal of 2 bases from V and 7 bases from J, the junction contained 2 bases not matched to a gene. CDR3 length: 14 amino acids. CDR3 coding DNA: TGTGCCAGCAGTGAAAGCGGGGGGGCTAATGAGCAGTTCTTC. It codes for CASSESGGANEQFF.

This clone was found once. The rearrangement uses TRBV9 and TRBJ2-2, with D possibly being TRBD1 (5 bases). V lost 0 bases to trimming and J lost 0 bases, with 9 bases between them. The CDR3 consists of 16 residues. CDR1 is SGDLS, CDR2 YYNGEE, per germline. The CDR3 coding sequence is TGTGCCAGCAGCGTAGGAAGACAGCCGAACACCGGGGAGCTGTTTTTT. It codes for CASSVGRQPNTGELFF.

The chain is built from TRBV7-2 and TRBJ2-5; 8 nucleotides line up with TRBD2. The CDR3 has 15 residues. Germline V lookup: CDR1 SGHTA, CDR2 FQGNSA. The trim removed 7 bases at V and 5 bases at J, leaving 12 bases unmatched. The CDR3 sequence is CASTVREAPWETQYF. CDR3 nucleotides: TGTGCCAGCACCGTGCGGGAGGCCCCATGGGAGACCCAGTACTTC.

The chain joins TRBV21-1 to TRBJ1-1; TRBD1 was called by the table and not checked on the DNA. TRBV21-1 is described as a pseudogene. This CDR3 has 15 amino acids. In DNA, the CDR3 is TGTGCCAGCATTCCACGACAGGGCCCGAACACTGAAGCTTTCTTT. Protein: CASIPRQGPNTEAFF.

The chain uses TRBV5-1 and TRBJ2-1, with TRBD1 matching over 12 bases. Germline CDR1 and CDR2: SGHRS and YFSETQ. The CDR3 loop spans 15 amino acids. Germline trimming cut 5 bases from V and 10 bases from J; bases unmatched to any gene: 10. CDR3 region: CASSPSGTGGGEQFF. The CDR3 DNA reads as TGCGCCAGCAGTCCGTCCGGGACAGGGGGCGGCGAGCAGTTCTTC.

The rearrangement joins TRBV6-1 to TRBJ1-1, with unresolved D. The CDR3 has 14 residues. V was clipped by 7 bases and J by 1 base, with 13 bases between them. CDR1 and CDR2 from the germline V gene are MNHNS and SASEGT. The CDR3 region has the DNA TGTGCCAGCAATCCCCGGGGTGGGAACACTGAAGCTTTCTTT. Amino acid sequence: CASNPRGGNTEAFF.

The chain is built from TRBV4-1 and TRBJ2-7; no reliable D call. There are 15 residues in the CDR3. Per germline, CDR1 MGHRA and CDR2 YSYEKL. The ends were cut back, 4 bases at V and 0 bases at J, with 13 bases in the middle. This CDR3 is CASSLKPLSSYEQYF. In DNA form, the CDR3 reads TGCGCCAGCAGCCTAAAGCCCTTAAGCTCCTACGAGCAGTACTTC.

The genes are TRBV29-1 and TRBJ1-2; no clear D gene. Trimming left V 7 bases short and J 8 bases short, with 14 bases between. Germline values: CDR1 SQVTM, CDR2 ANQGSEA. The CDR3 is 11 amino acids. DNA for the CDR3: TGCAGCGCCATCTTCCTAGAAGGCTACACCTTC. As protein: CSAIFLEGYTF.

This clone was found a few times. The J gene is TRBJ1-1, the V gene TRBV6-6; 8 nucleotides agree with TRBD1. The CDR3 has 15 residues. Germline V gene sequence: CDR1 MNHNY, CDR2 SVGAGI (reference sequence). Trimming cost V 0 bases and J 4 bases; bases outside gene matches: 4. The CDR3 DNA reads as TGTGCCAGCAGTTACTCTCAGGGGGCCGGCACTGAAGCTTTCTTT. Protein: CASSYSQGAGTEAFF.

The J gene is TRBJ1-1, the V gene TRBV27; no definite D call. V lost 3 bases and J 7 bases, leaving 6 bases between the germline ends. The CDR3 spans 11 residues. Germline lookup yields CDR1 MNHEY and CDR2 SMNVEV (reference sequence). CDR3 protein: CASSFGSEAFF. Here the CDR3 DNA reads TGTGCCAGCAGTTTCGGGAGTGAAGCTTTCTTT.

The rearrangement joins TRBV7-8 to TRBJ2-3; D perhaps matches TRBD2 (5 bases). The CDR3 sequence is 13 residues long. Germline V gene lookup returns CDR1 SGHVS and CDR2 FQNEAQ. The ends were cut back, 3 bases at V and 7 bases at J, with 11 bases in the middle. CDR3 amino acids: CASSFIGVNTQYF. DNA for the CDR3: TGTGCCAGCAGCTTTATCGGGGTAAATACGCAGTATTTT. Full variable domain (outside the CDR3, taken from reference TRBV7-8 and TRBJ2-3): GAGVSQSPRYKVAKRGQDVALRCDPISGHVSLFWYQQALGQGPEFLTYFQNEAQLDKSGLPSDRFFAERPEGSVSTLKIQRTQQEDSAVYLCASSFIGVNTQYFGPGTRLTVL.

The CDR3 region has the DNA TGTGCCAGCAGCTTAGATCTCGGGGGACTTAACTACGAGCAGTACTTC. Its protein product is CASSLDLGGLNYEQYF. The rearrangement joins TRBV11-2 to TRBJ2-7; maybe TRBD2 (6 bases). CDR3 length: 16 residues. Germline CDR1 and CDR2: SGHAT and FQNNGV. V lost 0 bases to trimming and J lost 3 bases, with 15 bases between them.

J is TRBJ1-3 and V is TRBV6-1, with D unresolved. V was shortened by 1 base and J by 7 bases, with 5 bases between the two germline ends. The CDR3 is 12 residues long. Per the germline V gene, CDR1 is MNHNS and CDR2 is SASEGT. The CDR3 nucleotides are TGTGCCAGCAGTGAAGTAGAGAACACCATATATTTT. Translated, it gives CASSEVENTIYF.